This T cell receptor beta chain was identified in a study of chemoradiotherapy in HPV16-positive cancers. On the study more broadly: A couple of HPV16-positive patients' cells yielded candidate HPV-specific clones and common motifs. Overall study results and limits: Only a couple of HPV16-positive patients supplied the functional HPV-specificity definition.

Data came from immunoSEQ multiplex PCR; TCRdb stores just in-frame clones and leaves some out. The data contain approximately 13,000 clones, approximately 85% of them singletons. Per germline, CDR1 LNHDA and CDR2 SQIVND (reference sequence). Trimming at V came to 4 bases and at J to 3 bases, leaving 9 bases not matched to a gene. The CDR3 is made up of 16 amino acids. With respect to this clone: Its antigen remains unknown.

The sequenced sample was blood, obtained from a patient who underwent chemoradiotherapy. The source is a human donor with HPV-associated anogenital cancer. The V gene is TRBV19, the J gene TRBJ2-4; 7 positions agree with TRBD1. In DNA form, the CDR3 reads TGTGCCAGTAGTAACCACACAGGGGCGGGCAAAAACATTCAGTACTTC. The encoded protein is CASSNHTGAGKNIQYF.